The 13 T cell receptor beta chains given below trace back to one sample, sequenced in a study of blood T cell repertoires in COVID-19. Assay: immunoSEQ multiplex PCR; the TCRdb copy retains only in-frame clones and omits some. The sample contains a few hundred thousand clones, around four fifths of which appear only once. Specimen: peripheral blood. These receptors all come from a man between 25 and 39 years old who had recovered from COVID-19.

V usage is TRBV6-6 and J usage is TRBJ2-2, with 13 bases aligning to TRBD2. The CDR3 consists of 17 residues. Germline V gene data show CDR1 as MNHNY and CDR2 as SVGAGI (reference sequence). V shed 5 bases and J 5 bases; nucleotides not matched to a gene: 8. This CDR3 is CASSQPGLAGRTGELFF. CDR3 nucleotides: TGTGCCAGCAGTCAACCGGGACTAGCGGGGCGGACCGGGGAGCTGTTTTTT.

The rearrangement uses TRBV29-1 and TRBJ2-5; 12 bases map to TRBD2. This CDR3 spans 12 amino acids. CDR1 is SQVTM, CDR2 ANQGSEA, per germline. V lost 7 bases to trimming and J lost 9 bases; unmatched junction nucleotides: 6. The DNA for the CDR3 is TGCAGCGGGACTAGCGGGGCCACTCCCCAGTACTTC. Encoded protein: CSGTSGATPQYF.

V and J are TRBV27 and TRBJ2-7; D is possibly TRBD2 (5 bases). Germline lookup yields CDR1 MNHEY and CDR2 SMNVEV (reference sequence). This CDR3 has 14 amino acids. The ends were cut back, 0 bases at V and 2 bases at J, with 8 bases in the middle. CDR3 sequence reads: CASSLSGSAYEQYF. Here the CDR3 DNA reads TGTGCCAGCAGTTTATCGGGTAGCGCCTACGAGCAGTACTTC.

The gene calls are TRBV2 and TRBJ1-6; no firm D call. V was pared by 8 bases and J by 5 bases, with 13 bases between. The CDR3 spans 14 residues. The germline CDR1 and CDR2 sequences are SNHLY and FYNNEI. CDR3 amino acids: CASVPEPDNSPLHF. CDR3 coding DNA: TGTGCCAGCGTCCCGGAGCCCGATAATTCACCCCTCCACTTT.

The chain couples TRBV19 to TRBJ2-5, with D perhaps TRBD1 (6 bases). Germline loops: CDR1 LNHDA, CDR2 SQIVND (reference sequence). The CDR3 sequence is 13 residues long. Trimming took off 8 bases at V and 5 bases at J, with 15 bases between the two ends. Written as DNA, the CDR3 is TGTGCCAGTGGAACAACAGGGCGGGAGACCCAGTACTTC. It codes for CASGTTGRETQYF. The variable domain in full, with the rest retrieved from reference TRBV19 and TRBJ2-5, is DGGITQSPKYLFRKEGQNVTLSCEQNLNHDAMYWYRQDPGQGLRLIYYSQIVNDFQKGDIAEGYSVSREKKESFPLTVTSAQKNPTAFYLCASGTTGRETQYFGPGTRLLVL.

The chain employs TRBV27 and TRBJ1-2; 7 bases map to TRBD1. Germline CDR1 MNHEY, CDR2 SMNVEV (reference sequence). The CDR3 has 12 residues. Trimming removed 5 bases from V and 8 bases from J; junction bases left unmatched: 5. CDR3 coding DNA: TGTGCCAGCAGTAAGACAGGGCAGGGCTACACCTTC. This encodes CASSKTGQGYTF.

The V call is TRBV9, the J call TRBJ1-2; D remains ambiguous. This CDR3 spans 13 amino acids. Trimming took 0 bases from V and 7 from J, leaving 10 bases between them. The germline CDR1 and CDR2 sequences are SGDLS and YYNGEE. The CDR3 bases are TGTGCCAGCAGCGTAGGGACCCGGGGTGGCTACACCTTC. It encodes CASSVGTRGGYTF.

CDR3 coding DNA: TGTGCCAGCAGCGTAGCTAGGTTAGGCTTCGGGGAGCTGTTTTTT. This encodes CASSVARLGFGELFF. J is TRBJ2-2 and V is TRBV9, with unresolved D. Trimming removed 0 bases from V and 7 bases from J, with 13 bases in between. CDR3 size: 15 residues. Per germline, CDR1 SGDLS and CDR2 YYNGEE.

The chain has TRBV3-1 (or the pseudogene TRBV3-2) and TRBJ1-2, with TRBD1 matching 7 bases. V dropped 5 bases and J dropped 7; count of bases not matched to a gene: 13. CDR1 and CDR2 (germline): LGHDT, YNNKEL (reference sequence). The CDR3 length is 15 residues. The chain's CDR3 is CASSFRDRVELGYTF. As DNA, the CDR3 is TGTGCCAGCAGCTTCAGAGACAGGGTTGAGCTTGGCTACACCTTC.

The chain is built from TRBV11-2 and TRBJ2-1; D is possibly TRBD2 (7 bases). Per the germline V gene, CDR1 is SGHAT and CDR2 is FQNNGV. Trimming removed 4 bases from V and 10 bases from J, with 23 bases in between. The CDR3 totals 16 residues. The CDR3 DNA sequence: TGTGCCAGCAGCTCTCGAGGGGGGGGACCTCAGAGGGAGCAGTTCTTC. This translates into CASSSRGGGPQREQFF.

The rearrangement uses TRBV6-5 and TRBJ1-2; 10 bases match TRBD1. The germline gives CDR1 MNHEY, CDR2 SVGAGI. After removal of 7 bases from V and 3 bases from J, the junction contained 5 bases not matched to a gene. This CDR3 contains 14 residues. The DNA of the CDR3 is TGTGCCAGCATGAGCGGACAGGGGGACTATGGCTACACCTTC. Amino acids: CASMSGQGDYGYTF.

The chain recombines TRBV6-1 with TRBJ1-4, with D unresolved. With 0 bases removed from V and 8 bases from J, the gap between germline ends came to 7 bases. This CDR3 spans 13 amino acids. CDR1 and CDR2 from the germline V gene are MNHNS and SASEGT. CDR3 sequence reads: CASSEARVEKLFF. The DNA of the CDR3 is TGTGCCAGCAGTGAAGCGAGGGTGGAAAAACTGTTTTTT.

The chain uses TRBV11-2 and TRBJ2-7, with D possibly matching TRBD1 (6 bases). V lost 4 bases and J lost 1, with 14 bases in between. This CDR3 contains 15 residues. Per germline, CDR1 SGHAT and CDR2 FQNNGV. CDR3 coding DNA: TGTGCCAGCAGCTCAATCACCGGGACATCCTACGAGCAGTACTTC. Protein: CASSSITGTSYEQYF.